This T cell receptor beta chain is from a study of blood T cell repertoires in COVID-19. Sequencing used immunoSEQ multiplex PCR; TCRdb keeps in-frame clones, though not all of them. The sample records approximately 61,000 clones, around four fifths being singletons. Trimming at V came to 3 bases and at J to 6 bases, leaving 10 bases not matched to a gene. Germline V gives CDR1 SGDLS, CDR2 YYNGEE. CDR3 size: 15 residues. The V and J genes are TRBV9 and TRBJ2-7; 9 nucleotides align to TRBD1. The sequenced sample consisted of peripheral blood. The sequence was obtained from an older man with acute or convalescent COVID-19. The CDR3 region is CASSAQGAGNGEQYF. The CDR3 region has the DNA TGTGCCAGCAGCGCACAGGGGGCAGGCAACGGCGAGCAGTACTTC.